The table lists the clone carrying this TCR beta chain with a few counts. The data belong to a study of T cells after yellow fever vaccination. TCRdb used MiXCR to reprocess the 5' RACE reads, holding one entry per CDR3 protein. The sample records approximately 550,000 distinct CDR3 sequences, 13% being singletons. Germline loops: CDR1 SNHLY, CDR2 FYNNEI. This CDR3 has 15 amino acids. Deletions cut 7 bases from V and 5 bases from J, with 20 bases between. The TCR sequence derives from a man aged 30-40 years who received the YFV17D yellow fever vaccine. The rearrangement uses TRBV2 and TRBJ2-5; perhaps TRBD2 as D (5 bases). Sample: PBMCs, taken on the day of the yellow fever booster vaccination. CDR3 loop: CASIGEKARGETQYF. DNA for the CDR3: TGTGCCAGCATCGGAGAGAAGGCAAGAGGGGAGACCCAGTACTTC.